The clone carrying this TCR beta chain was counted between two and nine times. The antigen is not known. The data derive from a study of T cell repertoires in cytomegalovirus infection. Broader study findings: Across the ex vivo response, the dominant clonotypes were HLA-C-restricted CMV-specific TCR beta clonotypes.

In germline, CDR1 is SEHNR, CDR2 FQNEAQ (reference sequence). There are 14 residues in the CDR3. V was pared by 5 bases and J by 0 bases, with 10 bases between. TCRdb independently ran MiXCR on the reads; one entry per CDR3 protein. This sample has roughly 45,000 distinct CDR3 sequences; 20% occur once, and the top ten carry less than 20%. The clonotype was recovered from a human donor in good health (CMV status not recorded). Some clones in this sample may be carry-over from other donors' samples. The chain is built from TRBV7-9 and TRBJ1-1; D is unclear. Sequencing input: PBMCs, sequenced either directly or after in vitro stimulation (not recorded which). CDR3 loop: CASSLELMNTEAFF. CDR3 in DNA: TGTGCCAGCAGCCTCGAACTAATGAACACTGAAGCTTTCTTT.